This record covers a single TCR beta chain. Its antigen is unidentified. The sample belongs to a study of CD8 T cells in ankylosing spondylitis. By quantitative 5'-RACE with molecular barcodes, the TCR beta libraries were made. A single record per CDR3 protein comes from TCRdb applying MiXCR to the 5' RACE reads. The profile shows roughly 700,000 distinct CDR3 sequences, roughly 19% of them singletons. Study observations and caveats: A TCR beta motif of eight or nine highly homologous variants seemed to mark ankylosing spondylitis blood. Reportedly, significant enrichment of disease-linked clones occurred in matched ankylosing spondylitis synovial fluid. Peripheral blood held disease-linked clones only at relatively low frequency, and these were CD8+.

In germline, CDR1 is MGHRA, CDR2 YSYEKL. The CDR3 runs to 16 residues. With 2 bases removed from V and 6 bases from J, the gap between germline ends came to 17 bases. The sample taken for sequencing was blood, either unsorted or a sorted T cell fraction (not recorded which). The chain recombines TRBV4-1 with TRBJ2-1, with D unclear. The sequence was collected from a male donor with ankylosing spondylitis. CDR3 region: CASSQYEDGPLNEQFF. CDR3 nucleotides: TGCGCCAGCAGCCAATACGAGGACGGTCCCCTCAATGAGCAGTTCTTC.